A single sample gave rise to the 24 T cell receptor beta chains below, sequenced in a study of technical replicates of blood from a few donors. Assay used: immunoSEQ multiplex PCR; TCRdb lists only in-frame clones, some missing. The sample has about 49,000 clones, 92% seen once. The source material was PBMCs. Receptors originate from a human donor in good health. Some clones in this sample may be carry-over from other donors' samples.

This chain links TRBV6-1 with TRBJ1-5, with TRBD1 matching 8 bases. The CDR3 loop spans 15 amino acids. The germline V gene encodes CDR1 MNHNS and CDR2 SASEGT. J was trimmed by 4 bases and V by 4 bases; bases with no gene match: 6. In nucleotides, the CDR3 is TGTGCCAGCAGTGTCGCCCAGGGGGCTAATCAGCCCCAGCATTTT. Protein: CASSVAQGANQPQHF.

This clone was observed a few times. In DNA form, the CDR3 reads TGTGCCAGCAGCAGGAGGACAGGGAGGGATGAAAAACTGTTTTTT. Translating it yields CASSRRTGRDEKLFF. The chain links TRBV7-9 to TRBJ1-4; 8 nucleotides line up with TRBD1. Germline V gene sequence: CDR1 SEHNR, CDR2 FQNEAQ (reference sequence). The CDR3 is made up of 15 amino acids. V lost 5 bases to trimming and J lost 6 bases; unmatched junction nucleotides: 8.

The V gene is TRBV6-1, the J gene TRBJ2-2; D uncertain. The CDR3 spans 15 residues. Trimming pared 5 bases from V and 4 bases from J, leaving 14 bases between. CDR1 and CDR2 from the germline V gene are MNHNS and SASEGT. The CDR3 DNA is TGTGCCAGCAGTTTACAGATGGGTGGCACCGGGGAGCTGTTTTTT. It translates to CASSLQMGGTGELFF.

By share, this clone ranks as medium-sized. This sequence joins TRBV10-1 and TRBJ1-6, with D maybe TRBD1 (6 bases). V was pared by 3 bases and J by 0 bases, with 27 bases between. CDR1 and CDR2 from the germline V gene are WNHNN and SYGVQD (reference sequence). This CDR3 is 22 amino acids long. Here the CDR3 DNA reads TGCGCCAGCAGTGATTTGGGGGCCCTCGGTACCCGAAGGAGCTCCTATAATTCACCCCTCCACTTT. Residues: CASSDLGALGTRRSSYNSPLHF.

This clone was recorded once. This chain joins TRBV6-6 and TRBJ2-3; D is ambiguous. The CDR3 has 13 residues. CDR1 is MNHNY, CDR2 SVGAGI, per germline (reference sequence). Trimming left V 8 bases short and J 0 bases short, with 9 bases between. CDR3 sequence: CASRDSSTDTQYF. The CDR3 nucleotides read TGTGCCAGCCGTGATAGTAGCACAGATACGCAGTATTTT.

The chain combines TRBV10-3 with TRBJ2-2; 8 bases are a match to TRBD1. V was pared by 4 bases and J by 7 bases, with 11 bases of the junction left unmatched. Germline values: CDR1 ENHRY, CDR2 SYGVKD. The CDR3 totals 16 residues. The CDR3 protein is CAISGDRTSLGGELFF. The CDR3 DNA is TGTGCCATCAGTGGGGACAGGACCTCATTGGGCGGGGAGCTGTTTTTT.

This rearrangement joins TRBV5-1 to TRBJ1-1; D gene ambiguous. The germline CDR1 and CDR2 sequences are SGHRS and YFSETQ. This CDR3 region has 15 residues. Trimming left V 5 bases short and J 4 bases short, with 18 bases between. CDR3 sequence: CASSLNGVGSTEAFF. The CDR3 coding sequence is TGCGCCAGCAGTTTAAACGGGGTGGGGAGCACTGAAGCTTTCTTT.

V gene TRBV9 combines with J gene TRBJ1-1; D gene unclear. Trimming removed 4 bases at V and 2 bases at J, with 15 bases between. Germline CDR1 SGDLS, CDR2 YYNGEE. The CDR3 is 15 amino acids. Here the CDR3 reads CASSFEPLINTEAFF. In DNA, the CDR3 is TGTGCCAGCAGCTTTGAGCCTTTAATTAACACTGAAGCTTTCTTT.

The gene calls are TRBV27 and TRBJ1-5; a weak D match, TRBD1 (5 bases). This CDR3 spans 17 amino acids. The V end lost 6 bases, the J end lost 2 bases, and 20 bases lay between the germline ends. Germline CDR1 MNHEY, CDR2 SMNVEV (reference sequence). The CDR3 sequence: CASSPWGGVGGNQPQHF. DNA of the CDR3: TGTGCCAGCAGCCCGTGGGGCGGGGTTGGGGGCAATCAGCCCCAGCATTTT.

The J gene is TRBJ2-3, the V gene TRBV7-9; D gene unclear. Germline lookup yields CDR1 SEHNR and CDR2 FQNEAQ (reference sequence). This CDR3 spans 14 amino acids. V lost 3 bases, J lost 6 bases, and 13 bases lay in between. The CDR3 spells CASSLEPIWDTQYF. For the CDR3, the DNA is TGTGCCAGCAGCTTGGAGCCAATATGGGATACGCAGTATTTT.

This clone has just one count. The chain employs TRBV7-2 and TRBJ2-2; 7 nucleotides align to TRBD2. This CDR3 comprises 17 residues. Looked up from germline, CDR1 is SGHTA and CDR2 is FQGNSA. The ends lost 3 bases at V and 4 bases at J; junction bases unmatched: 11. CDR3 bases: TGTGCCAGCAGCTTCTGGAGGGCGGGGGTCACCACCGGGGAGCTGTTTTTT. Amino acid sequence: CASSFWRAGVTTGELFF. Full variable domain (outside the CDR3, taken from reference TRBV7-2 and TRBJ2-2): GAGVSQSPSNKVTEKGKDVELRCDPISGHTALYWYRQSLGQGLEFLIYFQGNSAPDKSGLPSDRFSAERTGGSVSTLTIQRTQQEDSAVYLCASSFWRAGVTTGELFFGEGSRLTVL.

The rearrangement uses TRBV9 and TRBJ2-7; a possible D gene is TRBD2 (5 bases). V gave up 4 bases and J gave up 0 bases, with 14 bases separating them. The CDR3 consists of 15 residues. Germline CDR1 SGDLS, CDR2 YYNGEE. The chain's CDR3 is CASSPRRGNSYEQYF. CDR3 in DNA: TGTGCCAGCAGCCCCCGCCGAGGGAACTCCTACGAGCAGTACTTC. The whole variable domain, filled in from reference TRBV9 and TRBJ2-7, reads DSGVTQTPKHLITATGQRVTLRCSPRSGDLSVYWYQQSLDQGLQFLIQYYNGEERAKGNILERFSAQQFPDLHSELNLSSLELGDSALYFCASSPRRGNSYEQYFGPGTRLTVT.

This chain links TRBV5-1 with TRBJ2-7; the D is unclear. The CDR3 has 11 amino acids. CDR1 is SGHRS and CDR2 is YFSETQ in the germline V gene. Trimming removed 4 bases at V and 3 bases at J, with 5 bases between. CDR3 amino acids: CASSPLYEQYF. Here the CDR3 DNA reads TGCGCCAGCAGCCCTCTCTACGAGCAGTACTTC.

The CDR3 here is CASGPRGSLYNEQFF. DNA for the CDR3: TGCGCCAGCGGTCCGCGGGGGAGCCTCTACAATGAGCAGTTCTTC. The J gene is TRBJ2-1, the V gene TRBV5-1; 7 bases match TRBD2. CDR3 length equals 15 residues. Germline V lookup: CDR1 SGHRS, CDR2 YFSETQ. The junction had 10 bases not matched to a gene; V was cut back by 7 bases and J by 3 bases.

This chain links TRBV13 with TRBJ1-3; 8 nucleotides agree with TRBD1. The V gene end was trimmed by 6 bases and the J gene end by 2 bases; junction bases not matched to a gene: 12. Looked up from germline, CDR1 is PRHDT and CDR2 is FYEKMQ (reference sequence). The CDR3 sequence is 17 residues long. The CDR3 loop is CASSSSGGLRTGNTIYF. Written as DNA, the CDR3 is TGTGCCAGCAGTTCCTCAGGGGGCTTAAGAACTGGAAACACCATATATTTT. The whole variable domain, filled in from reference TRBV13 and TRBJ1-3, reads AAGVIQSPRHLIKEKRETATLKCYPIPRHDTVYWYQQGPGQDPQFLISFYEKMQSDKGSIPDRFSAQQFSDYHSELNMSSLELGDSALYFCASSSSGGLRTGNTIYFGEGSWLTVV.

The chain is built from TRBV30 and TRBJ1-1, with a tentative D call TRBD1 (5 bases). Trimming took off 2 bases at V and 7 bases at J, with 11 bases between the two ends. This CDR3 has 12 amino acids. Germline V gene sequence: CDR1 GTSNPN, CDR2 SVGIG (reference sequence). DNA for the CDR3: TGTGCCTGGAGTACAGGACCGTATGAAGCTTTCTTT. Translating it yields CAWSTGPYEAFF.

Written as DNA, the CDR3 is TGTGCCACCAGCAGATGGACAGGGTTGGCGGACACTGAAGCTTTCTTT. Residues: CATSRWTGLADTEAFF. V usage is TRBV15 and J usage is TRBJ1-1; 8 bases are a match to TRBD1. The CDR3 sequence is 16 residues long. The germline V gene has CDR1 LNHNV and CDR2 YYDKDF (reference sequence). The ends lost 2 bases at V and 3 bases at J; junction bases unmatched: 8.

The V and J genes are TRBV4-1 and TRBJ2-1, with D maybe TRBD2 (5 bases). The CDR3 sequence is 17 residues long. The V end lost 7 bases, the J end lost 8 bases, and 27 bases lay between the germline ends. The germline V gene has CDR1 MGHRA and CDR2 YSYEKL. In nucleotides, the CDR3 is TGCGCCAGCACTCCACAACCCCTGGTCCTACCCGGGGATGAGCAGTTCTTC. Translated: CASTPQPLVLPGDEQFF.

A few counts support this clone. The rearrangement links TRBV5-1 to TRBJ2-7, with D possibly TRBD2 on 5 matching bases. With 4 bases removed from V and 5 bases from J, the gap between germline ends came to 25 bases. Germline loops: CDR1 SGHRS, CDR2 YFSETQ. The CDR3 is 17 amino acids. The CDR3 loop reads CASSARVRFGAVDEQYF. The DNA for the CDR3 is TGCGCCAGCAGCGCGAGGGTACGTTTCGGAGCCGTCGACGAGCAGTACTTC.

The chain carries TRBV6-1 and TRBJ2-5; D is possibly TRBD1 (7 bases). Trimming pared 7 bases from V and 0 bases from J, leaving 12 bases between. Germline V gene lookup returns CDR1 MNHNS and CDR2 SASEGT. CDR3 size: 14 residues. The CDR3 nucleotides are TGTGCCAGCATCGCAGGGGGGTACCAAGAGACCCAGTACTTC. Its translation is CASIAGGYQETQYF.

The V call is TRBV28, the J call TRBJ1-2; D not certain. Germline assignment: CDR1 MDHEN and CDR2 SYDVKM. There are 13 residues in the CDR3. The germline V and J ends were trimmed by 6 bases and 4 bases, with 12 bases remaining between them. CDR3 region: CASRSGGPYGYTF. The CDR3 DNA is TGTGCCAGCAGGTCAGGAGGCCCCTATGGCTACACCTTC.

The genes are TRBV5-1 and TRBJ2-5; the match to TRBD2 covers 14 bases. Germline lookup yields CDR1 SGHRS and CDR2 YFSETQ. Trimming took 0 bases from V and 4 from J; bases not matched to a gene: 5. CDR3 length: 17 amino acids. CDR3 sequence: CASSLGLAGGFGETQYF. CDR3 nucleotide sequence: TGCGCCAGCAGCTTGGGACTAGCGGGGGGGTTTGGAGAGACCCAGTACTTC.

V is TRBV4-2 and J is TRBJ2-2; 10 positions agree with TRBD2. The CDR3 is 18 residues long. Germline V CDR1 and CDR2: LGHNA, YNFKEQ. The J segment lost 2 bases and the V segment lost 0 bases, leaving 6 bases of the junction unmatched. CDR3 residues: CASSQEAIAGGNTGELFF. CDR3 in DNA: TGTGCCAGCAGCCAAGAGGCGATAGCGGGGGGAAACACCGGGGAGCTGTTTTTT.

This rearrangement joins TRBV19 to TRBJ1-2, with a weak D call TRBD1 (6 bases). The CDR3 totals 13 residues. Trimming shortened V by 11 bases and J by 3 bases, and 16 bases separated the two germline ends. From germline, CDR1 is LNHDA and CDR2 SQIVND (reference sequence). Here the CDR3 reads CAASQGGDYGYTF. The CDR3 nucleotides are TGTGCCGCGTCACAGGGTGGCGACTATGGCTACACCTTC.